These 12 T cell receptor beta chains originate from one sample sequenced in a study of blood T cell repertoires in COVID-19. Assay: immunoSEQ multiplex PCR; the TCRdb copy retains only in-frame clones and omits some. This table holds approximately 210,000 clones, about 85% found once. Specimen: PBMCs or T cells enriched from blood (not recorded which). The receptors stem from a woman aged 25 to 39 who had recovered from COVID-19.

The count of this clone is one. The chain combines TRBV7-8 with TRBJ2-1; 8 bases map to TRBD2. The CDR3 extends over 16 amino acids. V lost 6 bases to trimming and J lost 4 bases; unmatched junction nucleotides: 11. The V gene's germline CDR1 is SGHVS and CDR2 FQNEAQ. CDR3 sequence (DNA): TGTGCCAGCAGGCCACTTGACGGGAGGGGATACAATGAGCAGTTCTTC. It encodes CASRPLDGRGYNEQFF.

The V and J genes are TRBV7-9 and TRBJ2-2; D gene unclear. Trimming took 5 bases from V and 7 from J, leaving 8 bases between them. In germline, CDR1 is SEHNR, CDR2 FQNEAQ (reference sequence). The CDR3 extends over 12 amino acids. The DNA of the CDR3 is TGTGCCAGCAGCCCCCAATTCGGGGAGCTGTTTTTT. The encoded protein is CASSPQFGELFF.

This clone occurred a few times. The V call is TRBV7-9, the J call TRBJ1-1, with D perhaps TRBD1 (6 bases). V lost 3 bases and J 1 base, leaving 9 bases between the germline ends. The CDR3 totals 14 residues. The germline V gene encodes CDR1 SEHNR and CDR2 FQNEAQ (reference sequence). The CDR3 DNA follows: TGTGCCAGCAGCTTCACGACAGGGAACACTGAAGCTTTCTTT. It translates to CASSFTTGNTEAFF.

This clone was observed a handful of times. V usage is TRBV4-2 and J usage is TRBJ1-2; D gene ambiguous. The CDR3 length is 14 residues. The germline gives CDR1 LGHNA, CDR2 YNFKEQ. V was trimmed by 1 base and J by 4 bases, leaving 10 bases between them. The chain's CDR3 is CASSQVAESYGYTF. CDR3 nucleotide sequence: TGTGCCAGCAGCCAAGTCGCGGAGTCCTATGGCTACACCTTC.

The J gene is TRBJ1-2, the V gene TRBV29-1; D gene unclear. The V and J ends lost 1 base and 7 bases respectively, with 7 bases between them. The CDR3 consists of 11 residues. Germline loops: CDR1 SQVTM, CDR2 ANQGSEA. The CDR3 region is CSVEAAGGYTF. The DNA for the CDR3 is TGCAGCGTTGAAGCCGCGGGTGGCTACACCTTC. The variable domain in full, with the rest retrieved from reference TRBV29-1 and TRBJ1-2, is SAVISQKPSRDICQRGTSLTIQCQVDSQVTMMFWYRQQPGQSLTLIATANQGSEATYESGFVIDKFPISRPNLTFSTLTVSNMSPEDSSIYLCSVEAAGGYTFGSGTRLTVV.

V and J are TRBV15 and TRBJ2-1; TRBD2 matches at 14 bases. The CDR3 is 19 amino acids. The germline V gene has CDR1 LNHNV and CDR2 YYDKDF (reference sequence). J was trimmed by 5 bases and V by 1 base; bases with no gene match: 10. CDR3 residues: CATSRAKTGLAGANNEQFF. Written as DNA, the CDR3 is TGTGCCACCAGCAGAGCCAAGACGGGACTAGCGGGGGCAAACAATGAGCAGTTCTTC.

CDR3 sequence (DNA): TGTGCCAGCAGTGACAGGTTGAAGGGGTCTCAGCCCCAGCATTTT. Protein: CASSDRLKGSQPQHF. This sequence joins TRBV2 and TRBJ1-5, with D perhaps matching TRBD1 (5 bases). V was cut by 3 bases and J by 6 bases, with 15 bases left in between. This CDR3 comprises 15 residues. The V gene's germline CDR1 is SNHLY and CDR2 FYNNEI.

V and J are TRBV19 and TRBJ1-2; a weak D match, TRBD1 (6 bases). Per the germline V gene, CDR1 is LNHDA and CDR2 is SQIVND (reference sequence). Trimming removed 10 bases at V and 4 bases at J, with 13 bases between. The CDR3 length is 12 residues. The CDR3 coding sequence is TGTGCCACTCAAGGACAGCTCTATGGCTACACCTTC. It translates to CATQGQLYGYTF.

The CDR3 is CASSDRNYGYTF. The CDR3 coding sequence is TGTGCCAGTAGTGACAGAAACTATGGCTACACCTTC. This sequence joins TRBV19 and TRBJ1-2, with D maybe TRBD1 (5 bases). The V gene lost 5 bases and the J gene lost 2 bases, with 6 bases spanning the gap. Germline V lookup: CDR1 LNHDA, CDR2 SQIVND (reference sequence). The CDR3 totals 12 residues. The variable domain in full, completed from reference TRBV19 and TRBJ1-2, reads DGGITQSPKYLFRKEGQNVTLSCEQNLNHDAMYWYRQDPGQGLRLIYYSQIVNDFQKGDIAEGYSVSREKKESFPLTVTSAQKNPTAFYLCASSDRNYGYTFGSGTRLTVV.

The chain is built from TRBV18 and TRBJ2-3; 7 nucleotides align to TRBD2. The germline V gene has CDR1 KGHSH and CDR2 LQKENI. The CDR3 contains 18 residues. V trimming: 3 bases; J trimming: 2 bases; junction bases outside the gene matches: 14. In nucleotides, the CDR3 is TGTGCCAGCTCACCGTCCTGGGGGGAGCGGGGAGCCACAGATACGCAGTATTTT. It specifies CASSPSWGERGATDTQYF.

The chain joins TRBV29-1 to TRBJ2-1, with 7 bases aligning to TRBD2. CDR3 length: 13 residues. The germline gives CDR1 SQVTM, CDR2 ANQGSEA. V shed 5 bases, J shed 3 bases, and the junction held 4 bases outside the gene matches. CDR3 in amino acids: CSVRPSGYNEQFF. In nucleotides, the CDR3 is TGCAGCGTTCGCCCTAGCGGCTACAATGAGCAGTTCTTC.

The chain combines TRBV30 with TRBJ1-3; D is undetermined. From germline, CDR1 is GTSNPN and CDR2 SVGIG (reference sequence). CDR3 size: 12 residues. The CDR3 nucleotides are TGTGCTGTGGGCAGCTCTGGAAACACCATATATTTT. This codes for CAVGSSGNTIYF.